A selection of T cell receptor beta chains follows, all from one sample in a study of blood T cell repertoires in COVID-19. Repertoires were generated with immunoSEQ multiplex PCR, while TCRdb's copy carries only in-frame clones and drops some. The sample records 65,000 to 75,000 clones, approximately 80% being singletons. Sequencing input: peripheral blood. Receptors originate from a man older than 75 with acute or convalescent COVID-19. The CDR3 runs from the conserved cysteine through the conserved F or W. A D gene is named only where the DNA matches it firmly. Rows give clone size only sometimes, using once, few, many, or a class for an expanded clone.

d_gene: TRBD1
abundance: many
j_gene: TRBJ1-2
v_gene: TRBV29-1
CDR3nt: TGCAGCGTGACAGGGTTCCGGAATGGCTACACCTTC
CDR3aa: CSVTGFRNGYTF

d_gene: .
abundance: .
j_gene: TRBJ2-1
v_gene: TRBV7-2
CDR3nt: TGTGCCAGCAGCCTCCGTGGGGGGGGCACCAATGAGCAGTTCTTC
CDR3aa: CASSLRGGGTNEQFF

d_gene: TRBD2
abundance: .
j_gene: TRBJ2-2
v_gene: TRBV15
CDR3nt: TGTGCCACCAGCAGAGATTTGGCGGGAGGAACCGGGGAGCTGTTTTTT
CDR3aa: CATSRDLAGGTGELFF

d_gene: TRBD1
abundance: .
j_gene: TRBJ2-5
v_gene: TRBV5-3
CDR3nt: TGTGCCAGAAGCATAGGACAGGATTTCGGAGAGACCCAGTACTTC
CDR3aa: CARSIGQDFGETQYF

d_gene: TRBD2
abundance: .
j_gene: TRBJ2-2
v_gene: TRBV5-1
CDR3nt: TGCGCCAGCAGCCCGGATCCCGGGACTAGCGAGTCCGGGGAGCTGTTTTTT
CDR3aa: CASSPDPGTSESGELFF

d_gene: TRBD1
abundance: .
j_gene: TRBJ2-1
v_gene: TRBV19
CDR3nt: TGTGCCAGTAGTGTGTCACAGGGGGCTTCCTACAATGAGCAGTTCTTC
CDR3aa: CASSVSQGASYNEQFF

d_gene: .
abundance: .
j_gene: TRBJ1-2
v_gene: TRBV28
CDR3nt: TGTGCCAGCAGTCCCTCCGGGACACCGGCGGTTGGCTACACCTTC
CDR3aa: CASSPSGTPAVGYTF

d_gene: .
abundance: .
j_gene: TRBJ1-5
v_gene: TRBV7-9
CDR3nt: TGTGCCAGCAGTCCCTCCCCGGATCAGCCCCAGCATTTT
CDR3aa: CASSPSPDQPQHF

d_gene: .
abundance: .
j_gene: TRBJ2-6
v_gene: TRBV18
CDR3nt: TGTGCCAGCTCACCGGCGGGGAACTCTGGGGCCAACGTCCTGACTTTC
CDR3aa: CASSPAGNSGANVLTF

d_gene: TRBD1
abundance: .
j_gene: TRBJ2-2
v_gene: TRBV7-3
CDR3nt: TGTGCCAGCAGCCTGACAGGGCGAAACACCGGGGAGCTGTTTTTT
CDR3aa: CASSLTGRNTGELFF

d_gene: TRBD2
abundance: .
j_gene: TRBJ2-7
v_gene: TRBV10-2
CDR3nt: TGCGCCAGCAAAACTAGCGGGAGCTACGAGCAGTACTTC
CDR3aa: CASKTSGSYEQYF

d_gene: .
abundance: few
j_gene: TRBJ1-2
v_gene: TRBV5-1
CDR3nt: TGCGCCAGCAGCTCGCGGGACGGTTATGGCTACACCTTC
CDR3aa: CASSSRDGYGYTF

d_gene: .
abundance: .
j_gene: TRBJ1-4
v_gene: TRBV7-2
CDR3nt: TGTGCCAGCAGCCAGCCCCGGGGGGCGGGCGAAAAACTGTTTTTT
CDR3aa: CASSQPRGAGEKLFF

d_gene: .
abundance: .
j_gene: TRBJ1-1
v_gene: TRBV2
CDR3nt: TGTGCCAGCACCTTTGACGGAGGGGACACTGAAGCTTTCTTT
CDR3aa: CASTFDGGDTEAFF

d_gene: TRBD2
abundance: once
j_gene: TRBJ2-5
v_gene: TRBV7-7
CDR3nt: TGTGCTAGCAGCCCATACGGGGGGGAAGAGACCCAGTACTTC
CDR3aa: CASSPYGGEETQYF

d_gene: .
abundance: .
j_gene: TRBJ2-6
v_gene: TRBV6-6
CDR3nt: TGTGCCAGCAAGGGGGGGCCCTCTGGGGCCAACGTCCTGACTTTC
CDR3aa: CASKGGPSGANVLTF

d_gene: .
abundance: once
j_gene: TRBJ2-7
v_gene: TRBV9
CDR3nt: TGTGCCAGCAGCGCCGGAGCGGGACAGGACTACGAGCAGTACTTC
CDR3aa: CASSAGAGQDYEQYF

d_gene: TRBD2
abundance: .
j_gene: TRBJ2-3
v_gene: TRBV4-3
CDR3nt: TGCGCCAGCAGCCAAGAACTAGCGGGAGGAACGGATACGCAGTATTTT
CDR3aa: CASSQELAGGTDTQYF

d_gene: TRBD1
abundance: .
j_gene: TRBJ2-2
v_gene: TRBV6-2/TRBV6-3
CDR3nt: TGTGCCAGCAGTTACGGGACAGGCTCGTTCAGCACCGGGGAGCTGTTTTTT
CDR3aa: CASSYGTGSFSTGELFF

d_gene: .
abundance: .
j_gene: TRBJ2-1
v_gene: TRBV4-3
CDR3nt: TGCGCCAGCAGCCAAGCTTTCGGGAGCTCCTACAATGAGCAGTTCTTC
CDR3aa: CASSQAFGSSYNEQFF

d_gene: .
abundance: .
j_gene: TRBJ2-2
v_gene: TRBV5-4
CDR3nt: TGTGCCAGCAGTTCGACTCCGAGAACCGGGGAGCTGTTTTTT
CDR3aa: CASSSTPRTGELFF

d_gene: .
abundance: .
j_gene: TRBJ1-4
v_gene: TRBV19
CDR3nt: TGTGCCAGTAATGGTCTAACTGCAACTAATGAAAAACTGTTTTTT
CDR3aa: CASNGLTATNEKLFF

d_gene: TRBD1
abundance: .
j_gene: TRBJ2-3
v_gene: TRBV9
CDR3nt: TGTGCCAGCAGCGTACCACAGGGGAACACAGATACGCAGTATTTT
CDR3aa: CASSVPQGNTDTQYF

d_gene: TRBD1
abundance: few
j_gene: TRBJ1-6
v_gene: TRBV5-4
CDR3nt: TGTGCCAGCAGTTTAGACAGGGTCAATTCACCCCTCCACTTT
CDR3aa: CASSLDRVNSPLHF

d_gene: .
abundance: .
j_gene: TRBJ1-1
v_gene: TRBV21-1
CDR3nt: TGTGCCAGCATCCACAGGGACCTGAACACTGAAGCTTTCTTT
CDR3aa: CASIHRDLNTEAFF

d_gene: .
abundance: few
j_gene: TRBJ2-5
v_gene: TRBV21-1
CDR3nt: TGTGCCAGCAGCAAAGTATTAGCGGTCATCCAAGAGACCCAGTACTTC
CDR3aa: CASSKVLAVIQETQYF

d_gene: TRBD1
abundance: .
j_gene: TRBJ1-1
v_gene: TRBV27
CDR3nt: TGTGCCAGCCAAAACAGGGGGGTTCCTGAAGCTTTCTTT
CDR3aa: CASQNRGVPEAFF

d_gene: TRBD2
abundance: .
j_gene: TRBJ2-2
v_gene: TRBV9
CDR3nt: TGTGCCAGCAGCGTCCGACTAGCGGGGGGGCCGGGCACCGGGGAGCTGTTTTTT
CDR3aa: CASSVRLAGGPGTGELFF

d_gene: TRBD1
abundance: .
j_gene: TRBJ2-5
v_gene: TRBV19
CDR3nt: TGTGCCAGTAACTCCGGGACAGGAGAGACCCAGTACTTC
CDR3aa: CASNSGTGETQYF

d_gene: .
abundance: .
j_gene: TRBJ2-1
v_gene: TRBV7-9
CDR3nt: TGTGCCAGCAGCCTCGACGGACACTCCAATGAGCAGTTCTTC
CDR3aa: CASSLDGHSNEQFF